This T cell receptor (beta chain) was profiled in a study of cytomegalovirus exposure and HLA in healthy donors. Between the trimmed V and J ends, which lost 6 bases and 0 bases, there was a span of 8 bases. This CDR3 contains 13 residues. The germline V gene encodes CDR1 SNHLY and CDR2 FYNNEI. This PCR relied on a set of 60 Vbeta primers and 13 Jbeta primers. TCRdb's copy holds only in-frame clones and misses some; the assay was immunoSEQ multiplex PCR. The sample lists fewer than 150,000 clones, 82% occurring once. The chain has TRBV2 and TRBJ2-5; D might be TRBD2 (6 bases). The specimen sequenced was PBMCs. This TCR was sampled from a woman aged 18-29 years in good health and CMV-seronegative. CDR3: CASRRDYQETQYF. CDR3 sequence (DNA): TGTGCCAGCAGGCGGGACTACCAAGAGACCCAGTACTTC.